This TCR beta chain derives from a study of CD8+CD57+ T cells in acquired aplastic anemia. Whole-study context: Average DNA yield from sorted CD4+ and CD8+ cells was roughly 3.1 ug.

Deletions cut 5 bases from V and 3 bases from J, with 25 bases between. Germline loops: CDR1 SGHVS, CDR2 FNYEAQ. The CDR3 has 19 residues. Findings and limits, study-wide: Some 31 CD8+ CDR3 sequences were shared between patients and controls.

This clonotype was observed many times. The antigen is unknown. Patients chosen for sequencing had CD8+CD57+ cells that had expanded, as shown by flow cytometry. Therapy had not been given to patients before blood sampling. Using genomic DNA as the template, TCR beta VDJ and CDR3 profiling was carried out. Each CDR3 protein is one row after TCRdb ran MiXCR on the reads. The profile covers around 150,000 distinct CDR3 sequences, with about 48% appearing a single time and under 35% taken by the ten largest. This TCR was sampled from a human donor with aplastic anemia. Sequencing used sorted CD4+, CD8+, or CD8+CD57+ T cells (not recorded which) from PBMCs. The chain is built from TRBV7-6 and TRBJ2-2; TRBD1 might be the D (5 bases). CDR3 in amino acids: CASSIPTAGRSVDTGELFF. DNA of the CDR3: TGTGCCAGCAGCATACCGACAGCCGGGCGGTCGGTCGACACCGGGGAGCTGTTTTTT. The entire variable domain, with the rest obtained from reference TRBV7-6 and TRBJ2-2, is as follows: GAGVSQSPRYKVTKRGQDVALRCDPISGHVSLYWYRQALGQGPEFLTYFNYEAQQDKSGLPNDRFSAERPEGSISTLTIQRTEQRDSAMYRCASSIPTAGRSVDTGELFFGEGSRLTVL.